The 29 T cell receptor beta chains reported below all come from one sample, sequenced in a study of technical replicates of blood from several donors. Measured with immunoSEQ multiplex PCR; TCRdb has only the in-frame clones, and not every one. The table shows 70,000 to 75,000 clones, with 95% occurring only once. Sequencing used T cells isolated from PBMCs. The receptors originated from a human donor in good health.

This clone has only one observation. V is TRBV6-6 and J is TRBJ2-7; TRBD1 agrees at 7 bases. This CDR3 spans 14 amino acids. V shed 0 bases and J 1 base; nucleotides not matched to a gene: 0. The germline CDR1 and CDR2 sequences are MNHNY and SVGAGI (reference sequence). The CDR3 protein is CASSYSGQSYEQYF. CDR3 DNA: TGTGCCAGCAGTTACTCGGGACAGTCCTACGAGCAGTACTTC.

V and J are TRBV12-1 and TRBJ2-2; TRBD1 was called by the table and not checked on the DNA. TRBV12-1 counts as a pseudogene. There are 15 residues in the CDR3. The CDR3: CASAPNSLNPGELFF. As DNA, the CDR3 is TGTGCCAGCGCACCCAACAGCTTGAACCCCGGGGAGCTGTTTTTT.

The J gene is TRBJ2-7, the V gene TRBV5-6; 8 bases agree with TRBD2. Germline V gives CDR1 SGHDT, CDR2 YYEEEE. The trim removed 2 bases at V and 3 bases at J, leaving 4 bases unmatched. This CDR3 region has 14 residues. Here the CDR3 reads CASSLNSGSYEQYF. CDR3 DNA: TGTGCCAGCAGCTTAAACAGCGGGAGCTACGAGCAGTACTTC. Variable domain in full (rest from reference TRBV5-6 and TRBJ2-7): DAGVTQSPTHLIKTRGQQVTLRCSPKSGHDTVSWYQQALGQGPQFIFQYYEEEERQRGNFPDRFSGHQFPNYSSELNVNALLLGDSALYLCASSLNSGSYEQYFGPGTRLTVT.

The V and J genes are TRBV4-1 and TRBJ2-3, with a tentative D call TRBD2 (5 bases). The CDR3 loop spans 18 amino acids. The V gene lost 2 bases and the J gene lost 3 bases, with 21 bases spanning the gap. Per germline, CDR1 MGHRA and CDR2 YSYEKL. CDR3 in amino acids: CASSQPTPDREGTDTQYF. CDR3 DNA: TGCGCCAGCAGCCAACCAACCCCAGATCGAGAGGGTACAGATACGCAGTATTTT.

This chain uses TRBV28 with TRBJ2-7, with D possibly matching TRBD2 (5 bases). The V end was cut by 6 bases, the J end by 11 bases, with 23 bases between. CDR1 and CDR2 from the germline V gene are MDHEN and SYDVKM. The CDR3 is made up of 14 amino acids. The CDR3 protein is CASSRLTKGEVEYF. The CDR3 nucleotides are TGTGCCAGCAGCAGACTGACTAAAGGTGAGGTGGAGTACTTC.

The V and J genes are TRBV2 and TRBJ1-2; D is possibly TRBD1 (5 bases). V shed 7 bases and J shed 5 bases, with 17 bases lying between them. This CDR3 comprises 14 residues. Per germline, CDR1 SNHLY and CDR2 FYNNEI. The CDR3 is CASNPSSGAYGYTF. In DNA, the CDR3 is TGTGCCAGCAATCCCAGCTCTGGGGCTTATGGCTACACCTTC. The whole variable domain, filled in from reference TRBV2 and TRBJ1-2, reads EPEVTQTPSHQVTQMGQEVILRCVPISNHLYFYWYRQILGQKVEFLVSFYNNEISEKSEIFDDQFSVERPDGSNFTLKIRSTKLEDSAMYFCASNPSSGAYGYTFGSGTRLTVV.

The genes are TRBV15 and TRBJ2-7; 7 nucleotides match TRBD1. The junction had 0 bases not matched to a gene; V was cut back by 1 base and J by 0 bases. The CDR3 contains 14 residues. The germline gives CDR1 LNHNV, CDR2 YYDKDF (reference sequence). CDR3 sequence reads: CATSRGDSSYEQYF. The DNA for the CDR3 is TGTGCCACCAGCAGAGGGGACAGCTCCTACGAGCAGTACTTC.

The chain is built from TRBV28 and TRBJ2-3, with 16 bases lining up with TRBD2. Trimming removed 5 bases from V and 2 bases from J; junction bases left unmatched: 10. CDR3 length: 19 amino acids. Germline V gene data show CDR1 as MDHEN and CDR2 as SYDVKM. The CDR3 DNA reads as TGTGCCAGCAGTACCCCGGGACTAGCGGGAGGGCCTTTCACAGATACGCAGTATTTT. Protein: CASSTPGLAGGPFTDTQYF.

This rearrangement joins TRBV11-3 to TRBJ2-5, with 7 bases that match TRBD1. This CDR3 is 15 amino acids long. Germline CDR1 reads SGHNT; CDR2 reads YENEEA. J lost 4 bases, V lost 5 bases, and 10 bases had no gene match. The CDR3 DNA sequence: TGTGCCAGCAGCACACGACAGGGACGTGGAGAGACCCAGTACTTC. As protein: CASSTRQGRGETQYF.

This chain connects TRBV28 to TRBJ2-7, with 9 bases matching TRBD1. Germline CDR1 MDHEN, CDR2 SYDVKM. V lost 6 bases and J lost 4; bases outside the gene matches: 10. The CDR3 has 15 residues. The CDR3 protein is CASSSLGTGTYEQYF. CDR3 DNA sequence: TGTGCCAGCAGCTCTCTGGGGACAGGGACTTACGAGCAGTACTTC.

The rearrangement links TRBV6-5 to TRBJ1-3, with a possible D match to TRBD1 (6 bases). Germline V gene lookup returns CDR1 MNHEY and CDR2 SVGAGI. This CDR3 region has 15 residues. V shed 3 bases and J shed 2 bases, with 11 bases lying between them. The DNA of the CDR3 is TGTGCCAGCAGTTATTCCGGGACACCTGGAAACACCATATATTTT. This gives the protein CASSYSGTPGNTIYF.

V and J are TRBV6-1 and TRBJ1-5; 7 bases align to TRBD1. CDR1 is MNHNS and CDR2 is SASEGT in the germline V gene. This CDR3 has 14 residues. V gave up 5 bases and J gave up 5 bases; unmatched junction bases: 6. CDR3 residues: CASSTSQGYQPQHF. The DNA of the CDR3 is TGTGCCAGCAGTACATCACAGGGGTATCAGCCCCAGCATTTT.

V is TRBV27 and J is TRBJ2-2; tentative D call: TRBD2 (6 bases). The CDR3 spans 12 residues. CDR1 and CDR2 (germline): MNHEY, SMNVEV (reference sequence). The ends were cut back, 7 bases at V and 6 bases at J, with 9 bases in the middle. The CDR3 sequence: CASMWGAGELFF. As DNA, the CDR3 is TGTGCCAGCATGTGGGGGGCCGGGGAGCTGTTTTTT.

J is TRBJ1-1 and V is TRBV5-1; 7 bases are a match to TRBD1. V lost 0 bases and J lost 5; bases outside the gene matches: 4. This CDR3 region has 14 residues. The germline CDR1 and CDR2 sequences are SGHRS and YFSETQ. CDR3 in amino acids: CASSLDRGQTEAFF. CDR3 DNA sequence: TGCGCCAGCAGCTTGGATAGGGGGCAGACTGAAGCTTTCTTT. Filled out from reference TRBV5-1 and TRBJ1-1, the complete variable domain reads KAGVTQTPRYLIKTRGQQVTLSCSPISGHRSVSWYQQTPGQGLQFLFEYFSETQRNKGNFPGRFSGRQFSNSRSEMNVSTLELGDSALYLCASSLDRGQTEAFFGQGTRLTVV.

The CDR3 protein is CASSQIQTGTYEQYF. The CDR3 nucleotides read TGCGCCAGCAGCCAAATCCAGACAGGGACGTACGAGCAGTACTTC. V gene TRBV4-1 combines with J gene TRBJ2-7; 7 bases fit TRBD1. The CDR3 totals 15 residues. From germline, CDR1 is MGHRA and CDR2 YSYEKL. Trimming cost V 2 bases and J 4 bases; bases outside gene matches: 8.

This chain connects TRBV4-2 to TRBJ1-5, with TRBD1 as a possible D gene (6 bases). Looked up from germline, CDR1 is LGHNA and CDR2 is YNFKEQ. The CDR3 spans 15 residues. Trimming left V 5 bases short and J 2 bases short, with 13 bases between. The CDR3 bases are TGTGCCAGCAGCACAGGGATCTCGGGCAATCAGCCCCAGCATTTT. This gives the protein CASSTGISGNQPQHF.

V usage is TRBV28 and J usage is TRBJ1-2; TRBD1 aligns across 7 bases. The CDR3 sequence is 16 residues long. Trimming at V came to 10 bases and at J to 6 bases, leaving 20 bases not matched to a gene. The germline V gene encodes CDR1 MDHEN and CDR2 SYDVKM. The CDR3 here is CATSPRQGPYTDGYTF. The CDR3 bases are TGTGCCACCTCCCCTCGACAGGGCCCTTATACGGATGGCTACACCTTC.

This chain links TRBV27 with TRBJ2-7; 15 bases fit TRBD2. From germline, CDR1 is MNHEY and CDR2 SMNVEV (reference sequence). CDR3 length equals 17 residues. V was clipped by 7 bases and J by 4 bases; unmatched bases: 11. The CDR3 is CASTPYGLAGGQYEQYF. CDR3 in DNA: TGTGCCAGCACCCCATATGGACTAGCGGGAGGGCAGTACGAGCAGTACTTC.

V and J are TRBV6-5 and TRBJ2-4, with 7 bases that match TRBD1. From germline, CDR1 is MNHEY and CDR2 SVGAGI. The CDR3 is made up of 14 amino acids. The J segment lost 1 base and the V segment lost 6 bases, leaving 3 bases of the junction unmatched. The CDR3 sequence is CASSTTGAKNIQYF. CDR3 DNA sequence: TGTGCCAGCAGCACGACAGGGGCCAAAAACATTCAGTACTTC.

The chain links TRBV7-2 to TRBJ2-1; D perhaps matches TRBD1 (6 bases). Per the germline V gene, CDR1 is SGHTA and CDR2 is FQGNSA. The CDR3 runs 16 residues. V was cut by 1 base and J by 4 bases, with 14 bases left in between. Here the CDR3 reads CASSLERGGSYNEQFF. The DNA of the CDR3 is TGTGCCAGCAGCTTAGAACGTGGGGGCTCGTACAATGAGCAGTTCTTC.

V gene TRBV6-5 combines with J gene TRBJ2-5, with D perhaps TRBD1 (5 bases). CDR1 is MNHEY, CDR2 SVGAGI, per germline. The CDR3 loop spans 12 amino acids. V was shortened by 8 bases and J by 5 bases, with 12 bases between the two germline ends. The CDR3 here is CASVSAGETQYF. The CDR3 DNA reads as TGTGCCAGCGTTTCGGCAGGGGAGACCCAGTACTTC.

The CDR3 bases are TGTGCCAGCAGTGGGACAGGGGGCGCTGGGGCCAACGTCCTGACTTTC. Protein: CASSGTGGAGANVLTF. The chain uses TRBV6-4 and TRBJ2-6; 11 bases map to TRBD1. Germline CDR1 and CDR2: MRHNA and SNTAGT. The ends lost 4 bases at V and 2 bases at J; junction bases unmatched: 1. The CDR3 contains 16 residues.

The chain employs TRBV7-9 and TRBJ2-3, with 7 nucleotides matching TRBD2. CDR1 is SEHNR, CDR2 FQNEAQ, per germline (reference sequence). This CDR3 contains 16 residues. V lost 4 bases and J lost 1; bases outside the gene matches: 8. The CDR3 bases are TGTGCCAGCAGCTCCCCCCGCGGGGGAGGCACAGATACGCAGTATTTT. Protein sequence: CASSSPRGGGTDTQYF.

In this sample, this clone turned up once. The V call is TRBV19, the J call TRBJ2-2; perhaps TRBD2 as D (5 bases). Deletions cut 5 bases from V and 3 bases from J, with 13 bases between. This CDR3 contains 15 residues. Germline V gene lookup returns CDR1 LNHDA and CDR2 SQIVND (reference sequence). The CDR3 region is CASSYPGLDTGELFF. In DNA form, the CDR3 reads TGTGCCAGTAGTTATCCGGGATTGGACACCGGGGAGCTGTTTTTT.

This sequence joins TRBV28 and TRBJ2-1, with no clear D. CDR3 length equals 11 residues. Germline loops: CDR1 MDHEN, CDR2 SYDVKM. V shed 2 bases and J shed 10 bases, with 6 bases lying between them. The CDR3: CASSLHVEQFF. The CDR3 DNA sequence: TGTGCCAGCAGTTTACATGTGGAGCAGTTCTTC. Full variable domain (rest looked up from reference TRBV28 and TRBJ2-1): DVKVTQSSRYLVKRTGEKVFLECVQDMDHENMFWYRQDPGLGLRLIYFSYDVKMKEKGDIPEGYSVSREKKERFSLILESASTNQTSMYLCASSLHVEQFFGPGTRLTVL.

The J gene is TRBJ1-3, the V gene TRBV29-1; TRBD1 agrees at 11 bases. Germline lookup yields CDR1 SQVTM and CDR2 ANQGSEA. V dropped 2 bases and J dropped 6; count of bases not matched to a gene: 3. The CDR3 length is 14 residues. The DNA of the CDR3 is TGCAGCGTTGAAAAGGACAGGGGGCTAAACACCATATATTTT. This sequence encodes CSVEKDRGLNTIYF.

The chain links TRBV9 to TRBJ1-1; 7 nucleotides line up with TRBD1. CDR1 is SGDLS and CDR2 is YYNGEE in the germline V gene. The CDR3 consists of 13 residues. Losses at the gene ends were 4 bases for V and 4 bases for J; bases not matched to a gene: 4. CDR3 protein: CASSSRDSTEAFF. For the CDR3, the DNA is TGTGCCAGCAGCTCCCGGGACAGCACTGAAGCTTTCTTT.

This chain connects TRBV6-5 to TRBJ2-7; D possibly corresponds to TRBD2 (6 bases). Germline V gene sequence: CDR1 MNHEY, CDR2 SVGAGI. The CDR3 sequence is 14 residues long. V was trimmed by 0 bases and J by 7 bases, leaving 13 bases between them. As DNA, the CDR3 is TGTGCCAGCAGTTACTCTGACGGACTACCGGAGCAGTACTTC. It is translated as CASSYSDGLPEQYF.

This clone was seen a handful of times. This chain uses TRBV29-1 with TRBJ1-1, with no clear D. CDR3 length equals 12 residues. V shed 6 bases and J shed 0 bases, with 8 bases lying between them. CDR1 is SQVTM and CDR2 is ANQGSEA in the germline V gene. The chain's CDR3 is CSVAPLNTEAFF. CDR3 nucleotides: TGCAGCGTAGCCCCACTGAACACTGAAGCTTTCTTT.